One sample yielded the 26 T cell receptor beta chains listed below, sequenced in a study of blood T cell repertoires in COVID-19. Only in-frame clones appear in the TCRdb table, and some are missing; sequencing was by immunoSEQ multiplex PCR. Of over 95,000 clones listed, approximately 84% are singletons. Sequenced: peripheral blood. Receptors were obtained from a man over 45 with acute or convalescent COVID-19.

CDR3 region: CAWKRTGGNEQFF. The DNA for the CDR3 is TGTGCCTGGAAAAGGACAGGGGGGAATGAGCAGTTCTTC. This sequence joins TRBV30 and TRBJ2-1; 10 bases are shared with TRBD1. The CDR3 covers 13 residues. The germline V gene has CDR1 GTSNPN and CDR2 SVGIG (reference sequence). V trimming: 4 bases; J trimming: 7 bases; junction bases outside the gene matches: 4.

V gene TRBV6-1 combines with J gene TRBJ1-2; no reliable D call. Germline CDR1 and CDR2: MNHNS and SASEGT. The CDR3 consists of 15 residues. V was shortened by 0 bases and J by 6 bases, with 14 bases between the two germline ends. In DNA, the CDR3 is TGTGCCAGCAGTGAAGCGATGGGAGGGCTCAATGGCTACACCTTC. This sequence encodes CASSEAMGGLNGYTF.

The chain combines TRBV5-6 with TRBJ2-7, with TRBD2 as a possible D gene (6 bases). CDR3 size: 13 residues. From germline, CDR1 is SGHDT and CDR2 YYEEEE. Deletions cut 2 bases from V and 4 bases from J, with 10 bases between. This CDR3 reads CASSLWEEYEQYV. The CDR3 DNA is TGTGCCAGCAGCTTATGGGAGGAGTACGAGCAGTACGTC.

About this clone: A junction end diverges from the germline sequence, so it may reflect a read error. The chain employs TRBV6-1 and TRBJ2-1; possible D gene TRBD1, 6 bases. The CDR3 length is 15 residues. Germline CDR1 MNHNS, CDR2 SASEGT. For the CDR3, the DNA is TGTGTCAGCAGTTTTACAGGGAAGGTCGGCAATGAGCAGTTCTTC. It translates to CVSSFTGKVGNEQFF.

The chain uses TRBV11-1 and TRBJ1-3; D may be TRBD1 (6 bases). The germline V gene encodes CDR1 SGHAT and CDR2 FQDESV (reference sequence). CDR3 length: 16 residues. Trimming left V 3 bases short and J 0 bases short, with 12 bases between. CDR3 coding DNA: TGTGCCAGCAGCTTCCGACAGGCCCTCTCTGGAAACACCATATATTTT. This encodes CASSFRQALSGNTIYF.

The rearrangement uses TRBV6-1 and TRBJ2-7, with unresolved D. The CDR3 has 13 amino acids. Germline V gene data show CDR1 as MNHNS and CDR2 as SASEGT. Trimming pared 3 bases from V and 5 bases from J, leaving 11 bases between. The CDR3 loop is CASSEQAWDEQYV. The CDR3 nucleotides are TGTGCCAGCAGTGAGCAGGCTTGGGACGAGCAGTACGTC.

V and J are TRBV5-1 and TRBJ2-2; 7 bases fit TRBD1. In germline, CDR1 is SGHRS, CDR2 YFSETQ. Losses at the gene ends were 4 bases for V and 2 bases for J; bases not matched to a gene: 8. This CDR3 spans 16 amino acids. This CDR3 reads CASSPADRANTGELFF. DNA for the CDR3: TGCGCCAGCAGCCCAGCCGACAGGGCTAACACCGGGGAGCTGTTTTTT.

The J gene is TRBJ2-3, the V gene TRBV5-1; D not resolved. This CDR3 contains 15 residues. V was clipped by 1 base and J by 5 bases, with 14 bases between them. Germline CDR1 is SGHRS and CDR2 is YFSETQ. CDR3 region: CASSLIGDPIDTQYF. CDR3 DNA: TGCGCCAGCAGCTTGATCGGAGACCCTATAGATACGCAGTATTTT. The entire variable domain, with the rest obtained from reference TRBV5-1 and TRBJ2-3, is as follows: KAGVTQTPRYLIKTRGQQVTLSCSPISGHRSVSWYQQTPGQGLQFLFEYFSETQRNKGNFPGRFSGRQFSNSRSEMNVSTLELGDSALYLCASSLIGDPIDTQYFGPGTRLTVL.

V usage is TRBV19 and J usage is TRBJ1-1; 8 bases align to TRBD1. Trimming removed 6 bases from V and 5 bases from J; junction bases left unmatched: 11. Germline CDR1 reads LNHDA; CDR2 reads SQIVND (reference sequence). The CDR3 runs to 15 residues. The CDR3 DNA reads TGTGCCAGTAGAGGGGCAGGGGGCGCTTGGACTGAAGCTTTCTTT. Translation gives CASRGAGGAWTEAFF.

The gene calls are TRBV12-3 or TRBV12-4 and TRBJ2-1; 7 nucleotides align to TRBD1. The CDR3 totals 13 residues. Trimming cost V 5 bases and J 8 bases; bases outside gene matches: 6. CDR3 nucleotides: TGTGCCAGCAGTCCCAGGACAGGCCATGAGCAGTTCTTC. It specifies CASSPRTGHEQFF.

The chain couples TRBV19 to TRBJ1-5; 7 bases are a match to TRBD1. The CDR3 totals 16 residues. Germline CDR1 and CDR2: LNHDA and SQIVND (reference sequence). The V and J ends lost 5 bases and 5 bases, in that order; junction bases with no gene match: 12. The CDR3 DNA reads TGTGCCAGTAGTCCCAAGACAGGGAGAAGGGATCAGCCCCAGCATTTT. Translating it yields CASSPKTGRRDQPQHF.

The chain recombines TRBV2 with TRBJ1-2; D is perhaps TRBD1 (5 bases). The CDR3 sequence is 13 residues long. V lost 8 bases to trimming and J lost 8 bases, with 18 bases between them. Germline-derived CDR1 and CDR2 are SNHLY and FYNNEI. The CDR3 nucleotides read TGTGCCAGCGGGGGGACTCCGGCGGTAGGCTACACCTTC. It encodes CASGGTPAVGYTF.

The rearrangement joins TRBV19 to TRBJ1-1, with D unclear. Trimming left V 4 bases short and J 0 bases short, with 9 bases between. Germline V gene data show CDR1 as LNHDA and CDR2 as SQIVND (reference sequence). The CDR3 runs 14 residues. The CDR3 coding sequence is TGTGCCAGTAGTACCGGAGTCATGAACACTGAAGCTTTCTTT. This encodes CASSTGVMNTEAFF.

The genes are TRBV9 and TRBJ2-7; 7 bases align to TRBD1. The germline V gene encodes CDR1 SGDLS and CDR2 YYNGEE. J was trimmed by 4 bases and V by 2 bases; bases with no gene match: 9. CDR3 length: 15 amino acids. CDR3 nucleotide sequence: TGTGCCAGCAGCGTTGGACAGGACCCTCGTTACGAGCAGTACTTC. This codes for CASSVGQDPRYEQYF.

The gene calls are TRBV9 and TRBJ1-2; no reliable D call. The CDR3 sequence is 15 residues long. From germline, CDR1 is SGDLS and CDR2 YYNGEE. With 4 bases removed from V and 0 bases from J, the gap between germline ends came to 13 bases. The CDR3 DNA sequence: TGTGCCAGCAGCCAGGCCCGATCTCCTAACTATGGCTACACCTTC. Protein product: CASSQARSPNYGYTF.

V usage is TRBV19 and J usage is TRBJ1-5, with D perhaps TRBD1 (5 bases). Germline CDR1 reads LNHDA; CDR2 reads SQIVND (reference sequence). The CDR3 is 15 amino acids. V lost 2 bases, J lost 3 bases, and 11 bases lay in between. In DNA form, the CDR3 reads TGTGCCAGTAGTATATGGGGGGTGCTCAATCAGCCCCAGCATTTT. The encoded protein is CASSIWGVLNQPQHF.

The chain carries TRBV28 and TRBJ2-2; D is uncertain. V was shortened by 2 bases and J by 4 bases, with 5 bases between the two germline ends. The CDR3 is 13 residues long. Germline CDR1 is MDHEN and CDR2 is SYDVKM. The CDR3 spells CASSLLSTGELFF. The CDR3 DNA reads TGTGCCAGCAGTTTACTGTCCACCGGGGAGCTGTTTTTT.

The genes are TRBV7-9 and TRBJ1-2; the match to TRBD1 covers 9 bases. Trimming at V came to 6 bases and at J to 3 bases, leaving 5 bases not matched to a gene. The CDR3 spans 14 residues. From germline, CDR1 is SEHNR and CDR2 FQNEAQ (reference sequence). Here the CDR3 DNA reads TGTGCCAGCAGTCGGACAGGGGTTGACTATGGCTACACCTTC. It is translated as CASSRTGVDYGYTF.

The rearrangement joins TRBV5-6 to TRBJ2-2, with D perhaps matching TRBD2 (5 bases). The germline V gene encodes CDR1 SGHDT and CDR2 YYEEEE. Trimming took 1 base from V and 6 from J, leaving 7 bases between them. This CDR3 region has 13 residues. The CDR3 region has the DNA TGTGCCAGCAGCTTGTTGGGAGCCGGGGAGCTGTTTTTT. Its translation is CASSLLGAGELFF. The variable domain in full, completed from reference TRBV5-6 and TRBJ2-2, reads DAGVTQSPTHLIKTRGQQVTLRCSPKSGHDTVSWYQQALGQGPQFIFQYYEEEERQRGNFPDRFSGHQFPNYSSELNVNALLLGDSALYLCASSLLGAGELFFGEGSRLTVL.

The rearrangement joins TRBV5-5 to TRBJ2-4; tentative D call: TRBD2 (5 bases). The length of the CDR3 is 17 residues. Germline V lookup: CDR1 SGHKS, CDR2 YYEKEE (reference sequence). V lost 0 bases and J 0 bases, leaving 13 bases between the germline ends. The CDR3 is CASSLDSRTLAKNIQYF. CDR3 DNA sequence: TGTGCCAGCAGCTTGGATAGCAGGACTCTAGCCAAAAACATTCAGTACTTC. Looking up the rest from reference TRBV5-5 and TRBJ2-4 gives the full variable domain: DAGVTQSPTHLIKTRGQQVTLRCSPISGHKSVSWYQQVLGQGPQFIFQYYEKEERGRGNFPDRFSARQFPNYSSELNVNALLLGDSALYLCASSLDSRTLAKNIQYFGAGTRLSVL.

The V call is TRBV10-3, the J call TRBJ1-1; D is uncertain. In germline, CDR1 is ENHRY, CDR2 SYGVKD. The CDR3 contains 14 residues. V lost 6 bases to trimming and J lost 0 bases, with 11 bases between them. This chain's CDR3 is CAIRDSGLNTEAFF. The CDR3 DNA follows: TGTGCCATCAGGGACTCAGGATTGAACACTGAAGCTTTCTTT.

CDR3 sequence: CASSLTRDRGRNGYTF. CDR3 nucleotide sequence: TGTGCCAGCAGTTTAACCCGGGACAGGGGGAGGAATGGCTACACCTTC. V usage is TRBV28 and J usage is TRBJ1-2, with 11 bases matching TRBD1. The CDR3 has 16 amino acids. From germline, CDR1 is MDHEN and CDR2 SYDVKM. Losses at the gene ends were 2 bases for V and 6 bases for J; bases not matched to a gene: 8.

The chain couples TRBV5-5 to TRBJ1-2, with D hard to call. Trimming removed 3 bases at V and 0 bases at J, with 6 bases between. Germline V gives CDR1 SGHKS, CDR2 YYEKEE (reference sequence). The CDR3 totals 13 residues. CDR3 protein: CASSSLANYGYTF. The CDR3 coding sequence is TGTGCCAGCAGCTCCTTAGCTAACTATGGCTACACCTTC.

The chain joins TRBV6-5 to TRBJ1-4, with D possibly matching TRBD1 (5 bases). From germline, CDR1 is MNHEY and CDR2 SVGAGI. The V and J ends lost 0 bases and 3 bases respectively, with 8 bases between them. The length of the CDR3 is 15 residues. CDR3 nucleotide sequence: TGTGCCAGCAGTTACTCGGGGGGGGCTAATGAAAAACTGTTTTTT. It codes for CASSYSGGANEKLFF.

The genes are TRBV5-1 and TRBJ1-1, with a weak D call TRBD1 (6 bases). The germline V and J ends were trimmed by 4 bases and 3 bases, with 16 bases remaining between them. The length of the CDR3 is 15 residues. Germline V gene sequence: CDR1 SGHRS, CDR2 YFSETQ. The CDR3 DNA sequence: TGCGCCAGCAGCCTCACCCTCTCAGGGGACACTGAAGCTTTCTTT. This sequence encodes CASSLTLSGDTEAFF.

The genes are TRBV11-1 and TRBJ2-7, with TRBD1 matching 10 bases. Germline V CDR1 and CDR2: SGHAT, FQDESV (reference sequence). The length of the CDR3 is 14 residues. The V and J ends lost 4 bases and 2 bases, in that order; junction bases with no gene match: 2. The CDR3 nucleotides read TGTGCCAGCAGCTGGGACAGGGGAACCTACGAGCAGTACTTC. Translation: CASSWDRGTYEQYF.